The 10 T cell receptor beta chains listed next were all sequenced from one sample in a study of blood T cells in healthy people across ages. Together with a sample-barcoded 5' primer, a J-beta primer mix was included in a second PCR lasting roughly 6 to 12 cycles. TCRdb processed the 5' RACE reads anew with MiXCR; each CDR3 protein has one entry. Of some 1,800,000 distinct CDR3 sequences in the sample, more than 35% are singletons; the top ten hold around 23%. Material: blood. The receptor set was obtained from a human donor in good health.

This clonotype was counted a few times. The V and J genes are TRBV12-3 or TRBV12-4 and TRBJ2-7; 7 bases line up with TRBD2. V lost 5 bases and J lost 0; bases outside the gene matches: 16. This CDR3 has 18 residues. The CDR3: CASSPALNIGEGSYEQYF. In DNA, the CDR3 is TGTGCCAGCAGTCCCGCCCTAAATATAGGGGAGGGCTCCTACGAGCAGTACTTC.

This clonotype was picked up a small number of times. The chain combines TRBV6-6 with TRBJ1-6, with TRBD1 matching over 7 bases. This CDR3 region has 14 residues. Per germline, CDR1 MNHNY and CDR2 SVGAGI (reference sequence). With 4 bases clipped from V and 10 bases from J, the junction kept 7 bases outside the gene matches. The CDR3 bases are TGTGCCAGCAGTTCTACAGGGGAAGGATCACCCCTCCACTTT. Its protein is CASSSTGEGSPLHF.

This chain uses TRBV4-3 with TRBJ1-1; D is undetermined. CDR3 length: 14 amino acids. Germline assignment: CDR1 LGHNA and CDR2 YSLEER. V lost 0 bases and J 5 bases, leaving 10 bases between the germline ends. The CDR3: CASSQDVKRTEAFF. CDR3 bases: TGCGCCAGCAGCCAAGATGTGAAGAGAACTGAAGCTTTCTTT.

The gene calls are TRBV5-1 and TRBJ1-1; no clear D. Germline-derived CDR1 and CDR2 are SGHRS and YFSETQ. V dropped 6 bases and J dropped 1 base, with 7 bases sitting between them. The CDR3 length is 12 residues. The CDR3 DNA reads TGCGCCAGCATGACGGAGAACACTGAAGCTTTCTTT. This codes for CASMTENTEAFF.

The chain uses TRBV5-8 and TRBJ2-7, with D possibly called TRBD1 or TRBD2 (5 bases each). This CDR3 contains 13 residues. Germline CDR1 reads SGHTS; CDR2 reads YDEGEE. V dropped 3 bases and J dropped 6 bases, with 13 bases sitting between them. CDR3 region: CASSWLGGSEQYF. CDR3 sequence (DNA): TGTGCCAGCAGCTGGCTTGGGGGTTCCGAGCAGTACTTC.

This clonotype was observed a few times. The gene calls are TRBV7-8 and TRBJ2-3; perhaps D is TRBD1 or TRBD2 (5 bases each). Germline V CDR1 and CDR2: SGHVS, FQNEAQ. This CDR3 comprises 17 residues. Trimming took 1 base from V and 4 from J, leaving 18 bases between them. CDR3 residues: CASSLVRDGDLSDTQYF. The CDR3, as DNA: TGTGCCAGCAGCTTAGTTCGGGACGGGGATTTGTCAGATACGCAGTATTTT. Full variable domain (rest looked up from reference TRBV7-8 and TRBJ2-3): GAGVSQSPRYKVAKRGQDVALRCDPISGHVSLFWYQQALGQGPEFLTYFQNEAQLDKSGLPSDRFFAERPEGSVSTLKIQRTQQEDSAVYLCASSLVRDGDLSDTQYFGPGTRLTVL.

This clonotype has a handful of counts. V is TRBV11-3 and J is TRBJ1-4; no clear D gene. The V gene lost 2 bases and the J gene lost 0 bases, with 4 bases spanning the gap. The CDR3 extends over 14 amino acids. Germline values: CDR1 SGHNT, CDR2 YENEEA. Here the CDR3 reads CASSLSSTNEKLFF. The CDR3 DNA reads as TGTGCCAGCAGCTTATCCTCAACTAATGAAAAACTGTTTTTT.

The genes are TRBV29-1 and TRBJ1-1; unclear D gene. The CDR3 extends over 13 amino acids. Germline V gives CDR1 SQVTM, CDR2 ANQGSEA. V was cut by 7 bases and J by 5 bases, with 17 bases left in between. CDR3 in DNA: TGCAGCGGCAAGGGAACCTACCCGACTGAAGCTTTCTTT. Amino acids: CSGKGTYPTEAFF. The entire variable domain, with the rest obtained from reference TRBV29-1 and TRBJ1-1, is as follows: SAVISQKPSRDICQRGTSLTIQCQVDSQVTMMFWYRQQPGQSLTLIATANQGSEATYESGFVIDKFPISRPNLTFSTLTVSNMSPEDSSIYLCSGKGTYPTEAFFGQGTRLTVV.

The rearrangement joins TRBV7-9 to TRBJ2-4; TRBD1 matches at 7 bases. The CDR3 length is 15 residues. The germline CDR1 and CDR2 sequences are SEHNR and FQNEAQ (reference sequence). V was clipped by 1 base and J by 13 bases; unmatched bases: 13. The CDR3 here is CASSLVTGVYNEQYF. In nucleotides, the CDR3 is TGTGCCAGCAGCTTAGTAACAGGGGTATACAATGAGCAGTACTTC. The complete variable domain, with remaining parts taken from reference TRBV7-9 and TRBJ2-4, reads DTGVSQNPRHKITKRGQNVTFRCDPISEHNRLYWYRQTLGQGPEFLTYFQNEAQLEKSRLLSDRFSAERPKGSFSTLEIQRTEQGDSAMYLCASSLVTGVYNEQYFGAGTRLSVL.

The CDR3 DNA reads TGTGCCAGCAGCTTAGCACCCCTTGGTAATGAGCAGTTCTTC. Translation gives CASSLAPLGNEQFF. V and J are TRBV7-2 and TRBJ2-1; D is unclear. CDR1 is SGHTA and CDR2 is FQGNSA in the germline V gene. Trimming took 0 bases from V and 7 from J, leaving 10 bases between them. The CDR3 totals 14 residues.